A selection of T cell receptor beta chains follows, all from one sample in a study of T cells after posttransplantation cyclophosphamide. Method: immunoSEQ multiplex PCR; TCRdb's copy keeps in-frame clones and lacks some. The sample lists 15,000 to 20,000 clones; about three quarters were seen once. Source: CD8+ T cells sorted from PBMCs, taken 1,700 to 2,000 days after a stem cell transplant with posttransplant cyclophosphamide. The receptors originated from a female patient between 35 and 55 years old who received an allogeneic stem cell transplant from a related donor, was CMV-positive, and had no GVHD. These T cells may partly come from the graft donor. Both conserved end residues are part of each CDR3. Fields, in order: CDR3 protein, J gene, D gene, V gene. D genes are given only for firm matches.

CDR3: CASSPGQNYNEQFF
J: TRBJ2-1
D: TRBD1
V: TRBV5-6

CDR3: CASMAENTEAFF
J: TRBJ1-1
D: .
V: TRBV5-4

CDR3: CASSATLAGGLSSYNEQFF
J: TRBJ2-1
D: TRBD2
V: TRBV7-6

CDR3: CASSQDGTGRGGYTF
J: TRBJ1-2
D: TRBD1
V: TRBV4-3

CDR3: CASSVQGNYGYTF
J: TRBJ1-2
D: .
V: TRBV2

CDR3: CASSLGTGGGSPLHF
J: TRBJ1-6
D: TRBD1
V: TRBV7-3

CDR3: CASSQDGTGVDEQYF
J: TRBJ2-7
D: TRBD1
V: TRBV4-3

CDR3: CASSQAPAGAQETQYF
J: TRBJ2-5
D: TRBD2
V: TRBV4-1

CDR3: CSVYTGGEAFF
J: TRBJ1-1
D: TRBD1
V: TRBV29-1

CDR3: CASSAQQGNKLANYGYTF
J: TRBJ1-2
D: TRBD1
V: TRBV9

CDR3: CASSDLVAGGPYGYTF
J: TRBJ1-2
D: TRBD1
V: TRBV9

CDR3: CASSVVTAIYNEQFF
J: TRBJ2-1
D: .
V: TRBV9

CDR3: CASSFSTSGGDGDTQYF
J: TRBJ2-3
D: TRBD2
V: TRBV19

CDR3: CASSPWDRDTDTQYF
J: TRBJ2-3
D: TRBD1
V: TRBV4-1

CDR3: CASATGGRGQPQHF
J: TRBJ1-5
D: TRBD1
V: TRBV6-5

CDR3: CASRGTGGKNIQYF
J: TRBJ2-4
D: .
V: TRBV10-2

CDR3: CAITPTGISGNTIYF
J: TRBJ1-3
D: TRBD1
V: TRBV10-3

CDR3: CASSLGTGGLETQYF
J: TRBJ2-5
D: TRBD1
V: TRBV7-9

CDR3: CASSMKHHNTEAFF
J: TRBJ1-1
D: .
V: TRBV19

CDR3: CASSQDQFGSLAFF
J: TRBJ1-1
D: .
V: TRBV4-3

CDR3: CASSSYRSSYEQYF
J: TRBJ2-7
D: .
V: TRBV11-2

CDR3: CASGKDTQYF
J: TRBJ2-3
D: .
V: TRBV15

CDR3: CASTLGYGRGQPQHF
J: TRBJ1-5
D: .
V: TRBV19

CDR3: CASSIGGQTYEQYF
J: TRBJ2-7
D: TRBD1
V: TRBV19

CDR3: CASSSPLEGENTGELFF
J: TRBJ2-2
D: .
V: TRBV11-3

CDR3: CASSIGQGTAYEQYF
J: TRBJ2-7
D: TRBD1
V: TRBV2

CDR3: CATSSEERSSYNEQFF
J: TRBJ2-1
D: .
V: TRBV15